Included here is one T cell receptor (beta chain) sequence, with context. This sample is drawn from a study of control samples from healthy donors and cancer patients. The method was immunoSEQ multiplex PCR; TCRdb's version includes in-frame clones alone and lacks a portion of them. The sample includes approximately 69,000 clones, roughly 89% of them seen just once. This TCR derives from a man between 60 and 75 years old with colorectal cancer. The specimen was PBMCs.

The CDR3 DNA reads as TGTGCCAGTAGTATCGGCAGGCCCGATACGCAGTATTTT. Amino acid sequence: CASSIGRPDTQYF. The gene calls are TRBV19 and TRBJ2-3, with unresolved D. Deletions cut 3 bases from V and 6 bases from J, with 10 bases between. Germline CDR1 and CDR2: LNHDA and SQIVND (reference sequence). The length of the CDR3 is 13 residues.